The T cell receptor beta chain described here comes from a study of immune characterization of retroperitoneal liposarcoma (dated by TCRdb to between 2018 and 2021). In its sample, this clonotype was seen many times. Its antigen is unknown. The record has no base qualities; no much larger clone is one base away. The library was prepared using PCR. For sequencing, a NextSeq 500 was employed. TCRdb applied fastp at Q25 and MiXCR to the public reads, then kept only in-frame beta chains. Each entry is one CDR3 protein sequence, shown with its most common DNA and genes. The sample records over 10,000 distinct CDR3 sequences, around 50% of which are singletons. The ten most abundant clones make up 12% of the sample. This TCR was sampled from a female donor with retroperitoneal liposarcoma. The specimen sequenced was tumor tissue.

Here is the DNA: TGTGCCAGCAGTACCGGACAGGGGCGGTTCTTC. It is translated as CASSTGQGRFF. The rearranged chain carries TRBV12-3 or TRBV12-4 and TRBJ2-1, and 9 junction bases match TRBD1. The CDR3 spans 11 residues, from the cysteine through the phenylalanine. CDR3 DNA is the only sequence kept; it has 33 bases, read in frame from the first base. The junction shows trimming of 5 bases on V and 15 bases on J, and the gene matches do not reach 5 bases of it.